These 14 T cell receptor beta chains came from one sample sequenced in a study of cytomegalovirus exposure and HLA in healthy donors. PCR was performed using 60 Vbeta and 13 Jbeta primers. Generated by immunoSEQ multiplex PCR, the TCRdb table keeps only in-frame clones and is missing some. The sample has roughly 65,000 clones, around 68% seen once. Sequencing used PBMCs. These receptors were collected from a man aged 35 to 55 in good health and CMV-seropositive.

V gene TRBV19 combines with J gene TRBJ2-5; D is possibly TRBD2 (5 bases). Trimming shortened V by 3 bases and J by 7 bases, and 15 bases separated the two germline ends. The CDR3 runs 14 residues. CDR1 is LNHDA, CDR2 SQIVND, per germline (reference sequence). CDR3 sequence (DNA): TGTGCCAGTAGTATTGGACTGGAGCCGTGGACCCAGTACTTC. Protein product: CASSIGLEPWTQYF.

The gene calls are TRBV7-9 and TRBJ1-4; unclear D gene. CDR3 length equals 12 residues. The V and J ends lost 11 bases and 6 bases respectively, with 13 bases between them. From germline, CDR1 is SEHNR and CDR2 FQNEAQ (reference sequence). The CDR3 nucleotides are TGTGCCGCGCGGCTCGGGGATGAAAAACTGTTTTTT. It encodes CAARLGDEKLFF.

The gene calls are TRBV7-9 and TRBJ1-1; unclear D gene. The V gene's germline CDR1 is SEHNR and CDR2 FQNEAQ (reference sequence). V lost 1 base, J lost 6 bases, and 6 bases lay in between. CDR3 size: 12 residues. Here the CDR3 reads CASSLVAAEAFF. CDR3 DNA sequence: TGTGCCAGCAGCTTAGTGGCGGCTGAAGCTTTCTTT.

This chain links TRBV7-9 with TRBJ2-2, with 7 nucleotides matching TRBD1. The CDR3 has 17 residues. CDR1 is SEHNR, CDR2 FQNEAQ, per germline (reference sequence). J was trimmed by 3 bases and V by 4 bases; bases with no gene match: 11. In DNA form, the CDR3 reads TGTGCCAGCAGCTCGAGGGGGCAGGGAGATGACACCGGGGAGCTGTTTTTT. Its translation: CASSSRGQGDDTGELFF.

The chain is built from TRBV6-1 and TRBJ1-6, with D unclear. The CDR3 consists of 12 residues. V lost 5 bases and J lost 9, with 8 bases in between. CDR1 is MNHNS and CDR2 is SASEGT in the germline V gene. CDR3 region: CASSPLFSPLHF. The CDR3 DNA reads TGTGCCAGCAGTCCTCTCTTTTCACCCCTCCACTTT.

The J gene is TRBJ2-2, the V gene TRBV19, with TRBD1 matching over 9 bases. Germline assignment: CDR1 LNHDA and CDR2 SQIVND (reference sequence). The CDR3 spans 15 residues. Unmatched junction bases numbered 7, after V lost 5 bases and J lost 6 bases. The CDR3 DNA follows: TGTGCCAGTAGTGCAGTGGACAGGGGCCCCGGGGAGCTGTTTTTT. It yields the protein CASSAVDRGPGELFF.

This clone was counted between two and nine times. This CDR3 reads CASSFRSSTDTQYF. The CDR3 coding sequence is TGTGCCAGCAGCTTTCGTTCTAGCACAGATACGCAGTATTTT. The chain is built from TRBV7-2 and TRBJ2-3, with no clear D. The V end lost 3 bases, the J end lost 0 bases, and 7 bases lay between the germline ends. The CDR3 extends over 14 amino acids. CDR1 is SGHTA and CDR2 is FQGNSA in the germline V gene.

This sequence joins TRBV4-3 and TRBJ1-4, with 9 bases that match TRBD1. Per germline, CDR1 LGHNA and CDR2 YSLEER. Trimming took 4 bases from V and 3 from J; bases not matched to a gene: 6. The CDR3 consists of 16 residues. CDR3 coding DNA: TGCGCCAGCAGCCTAGACAGGGGGTTGGCTAATGAAAAACTGTTTTTT. This gives the protein CASSLDRGLANEKLFF.

The rearrangement uses TRBV2 and TRBJ2-5, with D maybe TRBD2 (6 bases). V shed 7 bases and J shed 5 bases, with 17 bases lying between them. CDR1 SNHLY and CDR2 FYNNEI come from the germline V gene. CDR3 length equals 14 residues. CDR3 residues: CASNPTGGRETQYF. DNA of the CDR3: TGTGCCAGCAATCCAACCGGGGGACGGGAGACCCAGTACTTC.

The chain has TRBV9 and TRBJ2-3; 8 bases align to TRBD2. Losses at the gene ends were 5 bases for V and 1 base for J; bases not matched to a gene: 6. This CDR3 has 15 residues. CDR1 is SGDLS and CDR2 is YYNGEE in the germline V gene. CDR3: CASSKGGRRTDTQYF. CDR3 nucleotides: TGTGCCAGCAGTAAGGGCGGGAGGCGCACAGATACGCAGTATTTT.

V gene TRBV6-1 combines with J gene TRBJ2-7; 7 bases line up with TRBD1. This CDR3 comprises 15 residues. CDR1 and CDR2 (germline): MNHNS, SASEGT. J was trimmed by 0 bases and V by 2 bases; bases with no gene match: 4. The CDR3 reads CASSEQGDSSYEQYF. CDR3 DNA sequence: TGTGCCAGCAGTGAACAGGGGGACAGCTCCTACGAGCAGTACTTC.

The chain is built from TRBV11-3 and TRBJ1-2; D is possibly TRBD1 (5 bases). Trimming removed 5 bases from V and 7 bases from J, with 14 bases in between. Looked up from germline, CDR1 is SGHNT and CDR2 is YENEEA. The CDR3 loop spans 13 amino acids. The CDR3 region is CASSRGFTGGYTF. The CDR3 DNA is TGTGCCAGCAGCCGGGGGTTCACGGGTGGCTACACCTTC.

This rearrangement joins TRBV9 to TRBJ2-3; TRBD2 aligns across 7 bases. CDR3 length: 18 amino acids. Germline CDR1 reads SGDLS; CDR2 reads YYNGEE. The V gene end was trimmed by 3 bases and the J gene end by 1 base; junction bases not matched to a gene: 14. The CDR3 DNA sequence: TGTGCCAGCAGCGATCCGGGACTATCCGTGGGGGGCACAGATACGCAGTATTTT. It encodes CASSDPGLSVGGTDTQYF.

The table lists this clone with a count of one. The chain combines TRBV7-2 with TRBJ2-5; TRBD2 is a possible D gene (7 bases). Germline V gene sequence: CDR1 SGHTA, CDR2 FQGNSA. The CDR3 totals 15 residues. The V gene lost 1 base and the J gene lost 5 bases, with 14 bases spanning the gap. The CDR3 DNA reads TGTGCCAGCAGCTTAGGGGGGGGCGATATGGAGACCCAGTACTTC. This gives the protein CASSLGGGDMETQYF.